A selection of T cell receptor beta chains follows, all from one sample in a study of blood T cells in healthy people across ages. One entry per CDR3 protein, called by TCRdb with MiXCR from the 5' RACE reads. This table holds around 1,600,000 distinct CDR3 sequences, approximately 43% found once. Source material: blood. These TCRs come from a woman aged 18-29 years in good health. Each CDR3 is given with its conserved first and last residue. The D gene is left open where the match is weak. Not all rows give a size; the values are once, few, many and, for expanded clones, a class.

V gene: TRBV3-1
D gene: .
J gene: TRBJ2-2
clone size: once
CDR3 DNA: TGTGCCAGCAGCCGCTTGACAGGGAGGGTCGGGGAGCTGTTTTTT
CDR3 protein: CASSRLTGRVGELFF

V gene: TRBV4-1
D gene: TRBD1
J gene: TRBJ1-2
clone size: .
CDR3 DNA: TGCGCCAGCAGCCCGGACAGGACCATTTATGGCTACACCTTC
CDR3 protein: CASSPDRTIYGYTF

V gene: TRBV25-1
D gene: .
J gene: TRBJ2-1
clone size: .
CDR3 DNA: TGTGCCAGCAGTGGTGGCCAGGACAGCTCCTACAATGAGCAGTTCTTC
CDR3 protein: CASSGGQDSSYNEQFF

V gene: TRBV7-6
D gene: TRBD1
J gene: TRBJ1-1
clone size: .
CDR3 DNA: TGTGCCAGCAGTCGTACGGACAGGGTGGACACTGAAGCTTTCTTT
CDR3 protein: CASSRTDRVDTEAFF

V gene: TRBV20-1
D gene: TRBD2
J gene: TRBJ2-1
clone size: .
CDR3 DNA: TGCAGTGCTAGACGGTTCGGGGGGGCGGGATACAATGAGCAGTTCTTC
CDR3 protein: CSARRFGGAGYNEQFF

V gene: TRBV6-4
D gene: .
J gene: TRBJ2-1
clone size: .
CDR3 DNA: TGTGCCAGCAGTGACGAGGGGGGCAGTGAGCAGTTCTTC
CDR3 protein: CASSDEGGSEQFF

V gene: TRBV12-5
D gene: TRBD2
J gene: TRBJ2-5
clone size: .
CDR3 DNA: TGTGCTAGTGGTTTGCTACCGGGACTAGCGCCCAATGAGCAGTACTTC
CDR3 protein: CASGLLPGLAPNEQYF

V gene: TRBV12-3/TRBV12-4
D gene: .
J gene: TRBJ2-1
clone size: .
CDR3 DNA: TGTGCCAGCAGTCTCTCAAAGTACAATGAGCAGTTCTTC
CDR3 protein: CASSLSKYNEQFF

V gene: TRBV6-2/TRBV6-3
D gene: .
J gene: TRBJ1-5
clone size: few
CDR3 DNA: TGTGCCAGCAGTAGCGGCAGGGGAGGGCATCAGCCCCAGCATTTT
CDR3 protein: CASSSGRGGHQPQHF

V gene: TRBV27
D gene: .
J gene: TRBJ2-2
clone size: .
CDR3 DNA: TGTGCCAGCGCGAGGAACTCCCTGAACACCGGGGAGCTGTTTTTT
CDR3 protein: CASARNSLNTGELFF

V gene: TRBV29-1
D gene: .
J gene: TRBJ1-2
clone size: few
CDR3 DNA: TGCAGCGTTGAACCCGACGGGGGCTACACCTTC
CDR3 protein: CSVEPDGGYTF

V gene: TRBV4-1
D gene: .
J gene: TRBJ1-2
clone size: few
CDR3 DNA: TGCGCCAGCAGCCAAGATGAGTGGAACTACACCTTC
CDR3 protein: CASSQDEWNYTF

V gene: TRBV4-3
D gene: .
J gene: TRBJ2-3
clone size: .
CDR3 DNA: TGCGCCAGCAGCCAAGCCTTGTCGAGAGGAGATACGCAGTATTTT
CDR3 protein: CASSQALSRGDTQYF

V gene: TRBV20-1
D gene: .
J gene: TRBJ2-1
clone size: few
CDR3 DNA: TGCAGTGCTGCCGGCCTAGGATTTGAGCAGTTCTTC
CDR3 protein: CSAAGLGFEQFF